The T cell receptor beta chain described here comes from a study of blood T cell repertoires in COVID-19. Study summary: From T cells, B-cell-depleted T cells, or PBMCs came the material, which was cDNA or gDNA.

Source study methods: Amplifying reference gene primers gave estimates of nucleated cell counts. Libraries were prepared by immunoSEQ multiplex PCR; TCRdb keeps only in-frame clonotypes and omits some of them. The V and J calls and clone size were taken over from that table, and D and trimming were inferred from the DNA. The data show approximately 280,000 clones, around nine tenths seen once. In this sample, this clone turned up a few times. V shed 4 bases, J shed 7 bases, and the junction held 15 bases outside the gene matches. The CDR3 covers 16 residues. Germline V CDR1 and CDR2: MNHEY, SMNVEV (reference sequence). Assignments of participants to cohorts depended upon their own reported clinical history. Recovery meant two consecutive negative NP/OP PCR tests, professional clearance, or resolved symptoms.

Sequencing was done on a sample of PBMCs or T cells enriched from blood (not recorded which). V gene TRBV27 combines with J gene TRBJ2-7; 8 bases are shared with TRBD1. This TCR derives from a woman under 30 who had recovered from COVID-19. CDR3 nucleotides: TGTGCCAGCAGTTCCGATTCATGGACAGGGTTCGGGGAGCAGTACTTC. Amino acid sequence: CASSSDSWTGFGEQYF.